A selection of T cell receptor beta chains follows, all from one sample in a study of shared T cell receptors in the human thymus. The repertoire was sequenced with immunoSEQ multiplex PCR; TCRdb's copy has only in-frame clones and lacks some. The sample has around 67,000 clones, roughly 96% seen once. The sample comprised thymocytes. These receptors were taken from a human donor. CDR3s include the opening cysteine and the closing phenylalanine or tryptophan. A D gene is named only where the DNA matches it firmly. Not every row has a clone size; where given, it reads once, few, many or a size class.

d_gene	v_gene	abundance	j_gene	CDR3nt	CDR3aa
.	TRBV7-9	once	TRBJ1-2	TGTGCCACCGAGGGAGTACGTGGCTACACCTTC	CATEGVRGYTF
.	TRBV29-1	.	TRBJ1-1	TGCAGCGTTGTACGGTGTAGGGGTGATGGAGCTTTCTTT	CSVVRCRGDGAFF
.	TRBV10-1	once	TRBJ2-1	TGCGCCAGCAGTGAGTCACGAGGCCCAAGCTCCTACAATGAGCAGTTCTTC	CASSESRGPSSYNEQFF
TRBD1	TRBV4-3	.	TRBJ1-4	TGCGCCAGCAGCCAAGACAGGTGGGACAGGGGTGGTGAAAAACTGTTTTTT	CASSQDRWDRGGEKLFF
TRBD1	TRBV14	.	TRBJ1-5	TGTGCCAGCAGCGCCAGAGGACAGGGGGCCCAAAGGGCCCAGCATTTT	CASSARGQGAQRAQHF
.	TRBV27	.	TRBJ2-7	TGTGCCAGCAGTTTAGTGTCAGGGACGCCCTACGAGCAGTACTTC	CASSLVSGTPYEQYF
TRBD2	TRBV4-2	.	TRBJ2-7	TGTGCCAGCAGCCAAGAATCGGGGAGGGCCGCGAAAGAGCAGTACTTC	CASSQESGRAAKEQYF
.	TRBV25-1	.	TRBJ2-6	TGTGCCAGCACCAGGGGCAGGGATTGGGCCGGGGCCAACGTCCTGACTTTC	CASTRGRDWAGANVLTF
.	TRBV7-2	once	TRBJ1-2	TGTGCCAGCAGCTTAGATTTCTCTGCCAACTATGGCTACACCTTC	CASSLDFSANYGYTF
.	TRBV7-6	.	TRBJ1-5	TGTGCCAGCAGCCTTCACCGTAGGGATAGCAATCAGCCCCAGCATTTT	CASSLHRRDSNQPQHF
.	TRBV6-5	.	TRBJ2-3	TGTGCTACCCCGGGGCCCCGGAAAGATACGCAGTATTTT	CATPGPRKDTQYF
TRBD1	TRBV12-5	.	TRBJ1-1	TGTGCTAGTGGGGCAGGGGGGATCAACACTGAAGCTTTCTTT	CASGAGGINTEAFF
TRBD2	TRBV9	.	TRBJ2-1	TGTGCCAGCAACCAGGTAGGGACTAGCGACCCCCCACTCTACAATGAGCAGTTCTTC	CASNQVGTSDPPLYNEQFF
TRBD1	TRBV11-2	.	TRBJ1-2	TGTGCCAGCAGCTCGCTCCGGGACAGAAACTATGGCTACACCTTC	CASSSLRDRNYGYTF
TRBD2	TRBV7-2	.	TRBJ2-7	TGTGCCAGCAGCTCCCGGCCACGGGGGGGATCCTACGAGCAGTACTTC	CASSSRPRGGSYEQYF
TRBD2	TRBV7-2	.	TRBJ2-5	TGTGCCAGCAGCCGGGAGGCGGGGGGGCCAGGTGGAGAGACCCAGTACTTC	CASSREAGGPGGETQYF
.	TRBV5-1	.	TRBJ2-7	TGCGCCAGCAGCTCTTCCTTACAGAACTACGAGCAGTACTTC	CASSSSLQNYEQYF
TRBD1	TRBV11-1	.	TRBJ1-4	TGTGCCAGCAGCCCGGACAGGGGATTGGATGAAAAACTGTTTTTT	CASSPDRGLDEKLFF
TRBD1	TRBV5-6	.	TRBJ1-1	TGTGCCAGCAGCCGACAGGGCGACAACACTGAAGCTTTCTTT	CASSRQGDNTEAFF
.	TRBV5-4	.	TRBJ2-7	TGCGCCAGCAGCCAAGTCCCCCTAGCGAGCTACGAGCAGTACTTC	CASSQVPLASYEQYF
.	TRBV7-9	.	TRBJ2-7	TGTGCCAGCAGCCAGGGCCGCCTGGAGCAGTACTTC	CASSQGRLEQYF
.	TRBV5-1	.	TRBJ2-2	TGCGCCAGCAATGGCGGAGCGAACACCGGGGAGCTGTTTTTT	CASNGGANTGELFF
TRBD1	TRBV19	.	TRBJ2-7	TGTGCCAGTAGCCCGGGACAGAGCTACGAGCAGTACTTC	CASSPGQSYEQYF
.	TRBV27	.	TRBJ1-2	TGTGCCAGCAGTAAAATGAGGGGAATCTTCTATGGCTACACCTTC	CASSKMRGIFYGYTF
TRBD2	TRBV7-9	once	TRBJ2-1	TGTGCCAGCAGCAGACTAGCGGGGGGCTCTCGTTCCTACAATGAGCAGTTCTTC	CASSRLAGGSRSYNEQFF
.	TRBV21-1	.	TRBJ2-7	TGTGCCAGCAGCCCCCGAGGAGGACAGGGGGCCTACGAGCAGTACTTC	CASSPRGGQGAYEQYF
TRBD2	TRBV11-2	.	TRBJ2-1	TGTGCCAGCAGCTCGTTGAGTGCTAGCGGGGGCTACAATGAGCAGTTCTTC	CASSSLSASGGYNEQFF
.	TRBV6-5	.	TRBJ2-4	TGTGCCAGCACGGGAAGGGTAGCGAAAAACATTCAGTACTTC	CASTGRVAKNIQYF
.	TRBV9	.	TRBJ2-2	TGTGCCAGCAGCCCCAATTCAGCGTCCGAGCGGGACACCGGGGAGCTGTTTTTT	CASSPNSASERDTGELFF
TRBD2	TRBV5-8	.	TRBJ2-3	TGTGCCAGCAGGCTAGCGGGGGGGCCGGATACGCAGTATTTT	CASRLAGGPDTQYF
.	TRBV7-8	.	TRBJ2-7	TGTGCCAGCAGCACCACTCTGGTAGACAGGTCTTCCTACGAGCAGTACTTC	CASSTTLVDRSSYEQYF
.	TRBV27	.	TRBJ1-4	TGTGCCAGCAGTTTGGGCAGGGGAAGTGAAAAACTGTTTTTT	CASSLGRGSEKLFF
TRBD1	TRBV19	few	TRBJ1-1	TGTGCCAGTAGTTCGGACAGGGGCTTGAACACTGAAGCTTTCTTT	CASSSDRGLNTEAFF
TRBD1	TRBV19	.	TRBJ1-2	TGTGCCAGTAGAATCAGGGGGGGCTATGGCTACACCTTC	CASRIRGGYGYTF
TRBD1	TRBV7-2	.	TRBJ1-5	TGTGCCAGCAGTTCCAGGGGGCCTGGCAATCAGCCCCAGCATTTT	CASSSRGPGNQPQHF
.	TRBV9	.	TRBJ2-3	TGTGCCAGCAGCAATAGAACGACAGATACGCAGTATTTT	CASSNRTTDTQYF
TRBD1	TRBV5-6	.	TRBJ1-5	TGTGCCAGCAGCCTGGGGACAGGGGGCAATCAGCCCCAGCATTTT	CASSLGTGGNQPQHF
.	TRBV18	.	TRBJ1-3	TGTGCCAGCTCACCGGGACCAAAGGACACCATATATTTT	CASSPGPKDTIYF
TRBD1	TRBV7-2	.	TRBJ2-5	TGTGCCAGCAGCCTAGGGGACAGGTACGAACGGATTCAAGAGACCCAGTACTTC	CASSLGDRYERIQETQYF
.	TRBV9	.	TRBJ1-2	TGTGCCAGCAGCGTAGGGGGGCAGAAAGGTTGTAAGGGTAACTATGGCTACACCTTC	CASSVGGQKGCKGNYGYTF
.	TRBV2	.	TRBJ1-1	TGTGCCAGCAGTGAAGCGCCGCCACGATCTCAGGGGCAGGGCCGAGAGATGAACACTGAAGCTTTCTTT	CASSEAPPRSQGQGREMNTEAFF
TRBD2	TRBV5-1	.	TRBJ2-3	TGCGCCAGCAGCTCCCCGGACTGTCCCGGGACTAGCGGGAGAGACACAGATACGCAGTATTTT	CASSSPDCPGTSGRDTDTQYF